This TCR beta chain is from a study of T cell repertoires in cytomegalovirus infection. Study overall: Both CMV infection and a matching HLA type were indicated by public TCR beta signatures.

Each CDR3 protein gets one entry after TCRdb re-called the reads with MiXCR. The sample shows 630,000 or so distinct CDR3 sequences, less than 25% of them seen only once. Details on this clonotype: What it recognizes is unknown.

Trimming stripped 2 bases from V and 7 bases from J, with 21 bases between. In germline, CDR1 is MNHEY, CDR2 SVGEGT. There are 17 residues in the CDR3. Regarding the study as a whole: Totalled public TCR beta family frequency picked out people who carried CMV plus the relevant HLA. HLA-C-restricted CMV-specific TCR beta clonotypes were dominant in the ex vivo response.

This chain joins TRBV6-2 or TRBV6-3 and TRBJ2-1; a possible D gene is TRBD1 (6 bases). The sequenced sample consisted of CD8+ T cells from PBMCs. This TCR came from a human donor in good health (CMV status not recorded). Some clones in this sample may be carry-over from other donors' samples. The CDR3 loop reads CASSYQPRTATLNEQFF. The CDR3 coding sequence is TGTGCCAGCAGTTACCAACCACGGACAGCTACCCTTAATGAGCAGTTCTTC.